The rows below give T cell receptor beta chains drawn from one sample of a study of T cell responses to AZD1222 COVID-19 vaccine. Profiled with immunoSEQ multiplex PCR; TCRdb holds only in-frame clones, not every one. The data contain 77,000 or so clones, 75% to 95% of them seen just once; the ten biggest clones take up about 30%. Material: peripheral blood, obtained 28 days after the second AZD1222 dose. These receptors all stem from an adult who received the AZD1222 COVID-19 vaccine. Both conserved end residues are part of each CDR3. Each record gives: V gene, J gene, clone size, D gene, CDR3 protein, CDR3 DNA. A D gene is named only where the DNA matches it firmly. Size is omitted from some rows. Given values are once, few, many or a class for expanded clones.

TRBV6-6	TRBJ2-7	NA	NA	CASSYSGGHYEQYF	TGTGCCAGCAGTTACTCCGGAGGTCACTACGAGCAGTACTTC
TRBV2	TRBJ2-1	NA	NA	CASSERRWEYNEQFF	TGTGCCAGCAGTGAGAGGAGGTGGGAATACAATGAGCAGTTCTTC
TRBV6-5	TRBJ1-2	NA	NA	CASTAGMSYGYTF	TGTGCCAGCACCGCGGGTATGAGCTATGGCTACACCTTC
TRBV28	TRBJ2-1	NA	TRBD2	CASSLSAGAYNEQFF	TGTGCCAGCAGTTTATCTGCGGGGGCCTACAATGAGCAGTTCTTC
TRBV19	TRBJ1-2	NA	TRBD1	CASQPFSDRGRVNYGYTF	TGTGCCAGCCAACCGTTTAGCGACAGGGGGCGGGTGAACTATGGCTACACCTTC
TRBV28	TRBJ2-5	NA	TRBD2	CATHGLAQETQYF	TGTGCCACCCACGGACTAGCGCAAGAGACCCAGTACTTC
TRBV14	TRBJ2-1	NA	NA	CASSRLSGGFYNEQFF	TGTGCCAGCAGCAGACTTTCCGGGGGCTTCTACAATGAGCAGTTCTTC
TRBV7-2	TRBJ2-3	NA	TRBD1	CASSSSGRGLTDTQYF	TGTGCCAGCAGCTCTAGTGGCAGGGGGCTAACAGATACGCAGTATTTT
TRBV28	TRBJ1-2	NA	TRBD1	CASRPPGQGYGYTF	TGTGCCAGCAGACCTCCGGGACAGGGCTATGGCTACACCTTC
TRBV2	TRBJ2-3	NA	NA	CASSAMGVRTDTQYF	TGTGCCAGCAGTGCTATGGGGGTTCGGACAGATACGCAGTATTTT
TRBV3-1/TRBV3-2	TRBJ2-7	NA	TRBD2	CASSSLAGGYEQYF	TGTGCCAGCAGTTCGCTAGCGGGAGGGTACGAGCAGTACTTC
TRBV19	TRBJ1-5	NA	TRBD1	CASDRGRGQPQHF	TGTGCCAGTGACAGGGGGCGCGGTCAGCCCCAGCATTTT
TRBV19	TRBJ1-1	NA	NA	CASSGVDPEAFF	TGTGCCAGTAGCGGGGTGGACCCTGAAGCTTTCTTT
TRBV9	TRBJ2-2	NA	TRBD1	CASSVWTGGNTGELFF	TGTGCCAGCAGCGTCTGGACAGGGGGAAACACCGGGGAGCTGTTTTTT
TRBV6-1	TRBJ2-7	NA	TRBD2	CASSELAGDGEQYF	TGTGCCAGCAGTGAACTAGCGGGAGATGGCGAGCAGTACTTC
TRBV27	TRBJ2-2	NA	NA	CAIKTGWGELFF	TGTGCCATCAAGACAGGATGGGGGGAGCTGTTTTTT
TRBV7-9	TRBJ1-2	NA	NA	CASSLDGGNYGYTF	TGTGCCAGCAGCTTAGATGGAGGGAACTATGGCTACACCTTC
TRBV4-2	TRBJ1-2	many	NA	CASSPPTGPNYGYTF	TGTGCCAGCAGCCCCCCGACAGGCCCAAACTATGGCTACACCTTC
TRBV5-1	TRBJ1-3	NA	NA	CASSLGTAGNTIYF	TGCGCCAGCAGCTTGGGAACGGCCGGAAACACCATATATTTT
TRBV6-2/TRBV6-3	TRBJ1-6	few	TRBD1	CASSPIGQGVDSPLHF	TGTGCCAGCAGTCCAATCGGACAGGGGGTTGATTCACCCCTCCACTTT
TRBV5-1	TRBJ1-3	NA	NA	CASSLDGSSGNTIYF	TGCGCCAGCAGCTTGGACGGCAGCTCTGGAAACACCATATATTTT
TRBV4-3	TRBJ1-4	NA	NA	CASSQNTGNEKLFF	TGCGCCAGCAGCCAGAATACGGGGAATGAAAAACTGTTTTTT
TRBV28	TRBJ2-4	NA	NA	CASSFKGTVAKNIQYF	TGTGCCAGCAGTTTCAAGGGGACCGTAGCCAAAAACATTCAGTACTTC
TRBV18	TRBJ1-1	NA	NA	CASSRGREGSNTEAFF	TGTGCCAGCTCACGTGGGAGGGAGGGTTCGAACACTGAAGCTTTCTTT
TRBV18	TRBJ1-1	few	NA	CASSPYRDTEAFF	TGTGCCAGCTCACCATATAGGGACACTGAAGCTTTCTTT
TRBV7-2	TRBJ2-1	NA	NA	CASSLDRGGYNEQFF	TGTGCCAGCAGCTTAGATCGAGGAGGGTACAATGAGCAGTTCTTC
TRBV28	TRBJ1-5	NA	NA	CASSDGMGNQPQHF	TGTGCCAGCAGCGACGGAATGGGCAATCAGCCCCAGCATTTT
TRBV28	TRBJ2-7	NA	TRBD2	CASSFSGAYEQYF	TGTGCCAGCAGTTTCAGCGGGGCCTACGAGCAGTACTTC
TRBV5-1	TRBJ2-1	NA	TRBD1	CASSSGQGAGNEQFF	TGCGCCAGCAGCTCCGGACAGGGGGCCGGTAATGAGCAGTTCTTC
TRBV19	TRBJ1-4	NA	TRBD1	CASSSPRGANEKLFF	TGTGCCAGTAGTAGCCCCAGGGGGGCTAATGAAAAACTGTTTTTT
TRBV10-3	TRBJ1-1	NA	TRBD1	CAIRDSDRVDTEAFF	TGTGCCATCAGGGATTCGGACAGGGTGGACACTGAAGCTTTCTTT
TRBV27	TRBJ1-4	NA	NA	CASSLATNEKLFF	TGTGCCAGTTCACTTGCAACTAATGAAAAACTGTTTTTT
TRBV3-1/TRBV3-2	TRBJ1-5	once	NA	CASSQERGVDQPQHF	TGTGCCAGCAGCCAAGAACGGGGGGTTGATCAGCCCCAGCATTTT
TRBV6-2/TRBV6-3	TRBJ2-2	many	TRBD1	CASSSGTGDTGELFF	TGTGCCAGCAGCTCCGGGACAGGTGACACCGGGGAGCTGTTTTTT
TRBV7-9	TRBJ1-1	NA	TRBD1	CASSLDYLGQGGGNTEAFF	TGTGCCAGCAGCTTAGATTACCTGGGACAGGGGGGAGGGAACACTGAAGCTTTCTTT
TRBV5-3	TRBJ1-3	NA	NA	CARSSARGSSGNTIYF	TGTGCCAGAAGTTCGGCTAGGGGGAGCTCTGGAAACACCATATATTTT